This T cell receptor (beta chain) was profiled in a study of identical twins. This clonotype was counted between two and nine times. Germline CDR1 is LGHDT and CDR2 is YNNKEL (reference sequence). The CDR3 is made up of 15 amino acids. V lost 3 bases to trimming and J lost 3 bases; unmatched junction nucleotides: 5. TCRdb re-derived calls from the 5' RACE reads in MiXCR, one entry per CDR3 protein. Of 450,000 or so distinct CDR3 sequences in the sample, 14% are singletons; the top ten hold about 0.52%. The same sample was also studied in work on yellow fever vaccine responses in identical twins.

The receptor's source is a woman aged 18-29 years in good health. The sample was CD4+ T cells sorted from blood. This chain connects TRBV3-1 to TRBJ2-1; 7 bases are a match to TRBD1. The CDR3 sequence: CASSHVDRVYNEQFF. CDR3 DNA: TGTGCCAGCAGCCACGTAGACAGGGTCTACAATGAGCAGTTCTTC.